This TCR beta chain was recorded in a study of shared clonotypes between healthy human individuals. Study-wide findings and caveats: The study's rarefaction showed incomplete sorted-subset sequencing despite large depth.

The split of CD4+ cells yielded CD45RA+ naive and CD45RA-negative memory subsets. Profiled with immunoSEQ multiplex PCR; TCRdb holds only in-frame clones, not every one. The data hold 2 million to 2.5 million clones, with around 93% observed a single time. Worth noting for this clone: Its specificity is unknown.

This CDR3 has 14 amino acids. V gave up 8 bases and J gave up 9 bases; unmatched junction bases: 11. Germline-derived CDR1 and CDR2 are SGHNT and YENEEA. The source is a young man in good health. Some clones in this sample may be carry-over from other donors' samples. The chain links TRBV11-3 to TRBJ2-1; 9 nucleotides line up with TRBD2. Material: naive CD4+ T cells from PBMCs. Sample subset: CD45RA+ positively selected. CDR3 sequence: CASGGAGGQGEQFF. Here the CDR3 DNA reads TGTGCCAGCGGCGGGGCGGGAGGGCAGGGTGAGCAGTTCTTC.